This TCR beta chain was found in a study of T cell changes during pregnancy in multiple sclerosis. Repertoires were generated with immunoSEQ multiplex PCR, while TCRdb's copy carries only in-frame clones and drops some. The sample consists of 30,000 to 45,000 clones, about 90% of them appearing once. The CDR3 spans 18 residues. The germline gives CDR1 SNHLY, CDR2 FYNNEI. V was pared by 5 bases and J by 2 bases, with 25 bases between. Material: CD4+ T cells from peripheral blood mononuclear cells, obtained after pregnancy. The sequence came from a female donor with multiple sclerosis, enrolled in a pregnancy study. The chain couples TRBV2 to TRBJ2-7, with D unclear. Here the CDR3 reads CASSSPSTAPYTTYEQYF. The CDR3, as DNA: TGTGCCAGCAGTAGCCCCTCGACTGCTCCCTACACTACCTACGAGCAGTACTTC.